These T cell receptor beta chains were read from a single sample in a study of cytomegalovirus exposure and HLA in healthy donors. Data came from immunoSEQ multiplex PCR; TCRdb stores just in-frame clones and leaves some out. There are over 150,000 clones in the sample; about 79% occur only once, and roughly 0.098% lies in the top ten. Specimen: PBMCs. These TCRs come from a boy aged 2 to 9 in good health and CMV-seronegative. Each CDR3 is given with its conserved first and last residue. The D gene is left open where the match is weak. Not all rows give a size; the values are once, few, many and, for expanded clones, a class.

J gene | D gene | V gene | clone size | CDR3 DNA | CDR3 protein
TRBJ2-5 | . | TRBV7-2 | . | TGTGCCAGCAGCTTTTATCTTTCAGAGACCCAGTACTTC | CASSFYLSETQYF
TRBJ1-1 | TRBD1 | TRBV6-5 | . | TGTGCCAGCAGTCGACAGGGGGCGAGGGGTCAGAGAGCTTTCTTT | CASSRQGARGQRAFF
TRBJ1-1 | . | TRBV13 | . | TGTGCCAGCAGCTTACAATTCAGGGAGAACACTGAAGCTTTCTTT | CASSLQFRENTEAFF
TRBJ2-7 | . | TRBV9 | . | TGTGCCAGCAGCCCCTCCCAGACAGCATACGAGCAGTACTTC | CASSPSQTAYEQYF
TRBJ1-2 | . | TRBV5-6 | . | TGTGCCAGCAGGGTTGGCCATCTACAGGGCCCCAACTATGGCTACACCTTC | CASRVGHLQGPNYGYTF
TRBJ2-1 | . | TRBV6-6 | . | TGTGCCAGCAGTTATTCTAAATCATACAATGAGCAGTTCTTC | CASSYSKSYNEQFF
TRBJ1-1 | . | TRBV5-1 | . | TGCGCCAGCAGCCGCTCCGGGACACCCCCGAGGAACACTGAAGCTTTCTTT | CASSRSGTPPRNTEAFF
TRBJ2-7 | TRBD1 | TRBV5-6 | . | TGTGCCAGCAGCTTAAGGGGACAGGGGGGTGGCGAGCAGTACTTC | CASSLRGQGGGEQYF
TRBJ2-3 | . | TRBV7-9 | . | TGTGCCAGCAGCTTAGGCGACAGGACATCCACAGATACGCAGTATTTT | CASSLGDRTSTDTQYF
TRBJ1-2 | . | TRBV28 | . | TGTGCCAGCAGGCCTCCCGGGACTGATATGAACTATGGCTACACCTTC | CASRPPGTDMNYGYTF
TRBJ2-7 | TRBD2 | TRBV18 | . | TGTGCCAGCTCCCCTACATGGGGGGGACACGAGCAGTACTTC | CASSPTWGGHEQYF
TRBJ1-2 | . | TRBV6-5 | . | TGTGCCAGCAGTACCCAGGGGCTCTACACCTTC | CASSTQGLYTF
TRBJ2-7 | . | TRBV18 | . | TGTGCCAGCTCACCAGGAGGATTTGGGGTCTACGAGCAGTACTTC | CASSPGGFGVYEQYF
TRBJ1-1 | TRBD1 | TRBV7-9 | . | TGTGCCAGCAGCGCCGTACCTTACAGGGGGCGTTTGGTCTCGGGAGCTTTCTTT | CASSAVPYRGRLVSGAFF
TRBJ2-3 | TRBD2 | TRBV9 | . | TGTGCCAGCAGCGTAAGCGGGGGGAGCACAGATACGCAGTATTTT | CASSVSGGSTDTQYF
TRBJ1-1 | TRBD1 | TRBV7-9 | . | TGTTCCAGCAGCAGCAGGGACAGAGCGAACACTGAAGCTTTCTTT | CSSSSRDRANTEAFF
TRBJ2-5 | . | TRBV5-1 | . | TGCGCCAGCAGCTTGGAGGGGGGGCATCCGTACCAAGAGACCCAGTACTTC | CASSLEGGHPYQETQYF
TRBJ1-2 | . | TRBV6-5 | once | TGTGCCAGCAGTTACTCTCGGGGTTTGTCTGGCTACACCTTC | CASSYSRGLSGYTF
TRBJ2-7 | TRBD1 | TRBV5-1 | . | TGCGCCAGCAGCCCAACAGGGGGCGACGAGCAGTACTTC | CASSPTGGDEQYF
TRBJ1-5 | . | TRBV6-6 | . | TGTGCCAGCAGTCCCATACAAGGGGGCAATCAGCCCCAGCATTTT | CASSPIQGGNQPQHF
TRBJ2-7 | TRBD1 | TRBV7-3 | . | TGTGCCAGCAGCCACGACCCGGGACAGACAAACTACGAGCAGTACTTC | CASSHDPGQTNYEQYF
TRBJ2-2 | . | TRBV7-9 | . | TGTGCCAGCAGCTTAGGGCTAGTCGCGAACACCGGGGAGCTGTTTTTT | CASSLGLVANTGELFF
TRBJ2-1 | TRBD2 | TRBV25-1 | few | TGTGCCAGCAGTGAAAGCGGGGGGGCGCATAATGAGCAGTTCTTC | CASSESGGAHNEQFF
TRBJ2-5 | TRBD2 | TRBV7-2 | . | TGTGCCAGCAGCTTAGCGTATCGGGGGGGACCTGGGGTAGAGACCCAGTACTTC | CASSLAYRGGPGVETQYF
TRBJ2-5 | . | TRBV7-9 | . | TGTGCCAGCAACACCGGAGGACGCAAAGAGACCCAGTACTTC | CASNTGGRKETQYF
TRBJ2-5 | TRBD2 | TRBV4-3 | . | TGCGCCAGCAGCCGTCTCCCTGGACTAGCGGGGCGAGAGACCCAGTACTTC | CASSRLPGLAGRETQYF
TRBJ2-7 | . | TRBV2 | . | TGTGCCAGCAGGGCCGGACAGATCTACGAGCAGTACTTC | CASRAGQIYEQYF
TRBJ1-2 | TRBD1 | TRBV30 | few | TGTGCCTGGAGCGAGGGACAGTGGAGCTACACCTTC | CAWSEGQWSYTF
TRBJ1-6 | TRBD1 | TRBV7-9 | . | TGTGCCAGCAGTACAGGGGACCGGACTAATTCACCCCTCCACTTT | CASSTGDRTNSPLHF
TRBJ2-4 | . | TRBV18 | . | TGTGCCAGCTCACCGACTGAAGCCAAAAACATTCAGTACTTC | CASSPTEAKNIQYF
TRBJ2-5 | TRBD1 | TRBV6-5 | . | TGTGCCAGCAGTTACTCAGGACAGGGGATCGAGACCCAGTACTTC | CASSYSGQGIETQYF
TRBJ2-3 | . | TRBV7-2 | . | TGTGCCAGCAGGGGGACTCGAAGCACAGATACGCAGTATTTT | CASRGTRSTDTQYF
TRBJ1-2 | . | TRBV5-6 | . | TGTGCCAGCAGCTTGGGTCGGGATGGCTACGCCTTC | CASSLGRDGYAF
TRBJ2-1 | TRBD1 | TRBV7-2 | . | TGTGCCAGCAGCTATAACAGGGGGCGAACCTACAATGAGCAGTTCTTC | CASSYNRGRTYNEQFF
TRBJ1-2 | . | TRBV7-2 | . | TGTGCCAGCAGCCAGGACAGCCCTAAAGGCTACACCTTC | CASSQDSPKGYTF
TRBJ2-4 | . | TRBV19 | . | TGTGCCAGCTCGACTGGAGTCCACAAAAACATTCAGTACTTC | CASSTGVHKNIQYF
TRBJ2-1 | . | TRBV15 | . | TGTGCCACCAGCAGAGATGGGGCAGGGCGGAATGAGCAGTTCTTC | CATSRDGAGRNEQFF
TRBJ2-2 | . | TRBV7-2 | . | TGTGCCAGCAGCTTAGTAACTGGTCTCGGGGAGCTGTTTTTT | CASSLVTGLGELFF
TRBJ2-2 | . | TRBV6-1 | . | TGTGCCAGCAGTCCCCTTACCGGGGAGCTGTTTTTT | CASSPLTGELFF
TRBJ2-1 | . | TRBV6-4 | few | TGTGCCAGCAGTTGGACAGGCGGGGATGAGCAGTTCTTC | CASSWTGGDEQFF
TRBJ1-5 | TRBD1 | TRBV6-6 | . | TGTGCCAGCAGTCCCCTCAGGGGGGAGAGGCCCCAGCATTTT | CASSPLRGERPQHF
TRBJ1-2 | . | TRBV14 | . | TGTGCCAGCAGCCCTCGGAGGGAAACGGTTAACTATGGCTACACCTTC | CASSPRRETVNYGYTF
TRBJ1-1 | . | TRBV6-5 | few | TGTGCCAGCAGCCAAAGGACAGTGAACACTGAAGCTTTCTTT | CASSQRTVNTEAFF
TRBJ2-1 | . | TRBV4-1 | once | TGCGCCAGCAGCCCGTTTTCCTCCTCCTACAATGAGCAGTTCTTC | CASSPFSSSYNEQFF
TRBJ2-3 | TRBD1 | TRBV18 | . | TGTGCCAGCTCACCAAACAGGGGCCCGACAGATACGCAGTATTTT | CASSPNRGPTDTQYF
TRBJ1-3 | . | TRBV2 | . | TGTGCCAGCATAGGAGGGAACGGAAACACCATATATTTT | CASIGGNGNTIYF
TRBJ2-7 | TRBD1 | TRBV7-8 | once | TGTGCCAGCAGCCAAGGACAGGGGAGATTCTACGAGCAGTACTTC | CASSQGQGRFYEQYF
TRBJ1-1 | . | TRBV14 | . | TGTGCCAGCAGCCAAATCAGGGAGAACACTGAAGCTTTCTTT | CASSQIRENTEAFF
TRBJ2-1 | . | TRBV7-7 | . | TGTGCTAGCAGCTTATCCAACACCCAGGGAAGTGAGCAGTTCTTC | CASSLSNTQGSEQFF
TRBJ2-1 | TRBD2 | TRBV4-3 | . | TGCGCCAGCAGCCAAGATAGGCGGGGGGGGACACGGGTCTACAATGAGCAGTTCTTC | CASSQDRRGGTRVYNEQFF
TRBJ2-3 | TRBD2 | TRBV27 | . | TGTGCCAGCAGGTCCCGGGGCGGGGGGGCAGATACGCAGTATTTT | CASRSRGGGADTQYF
TRBJ1-5 | TRBD1 | TRBV19 | once | TGTGCCAGTAGTACCGGGACAGTTTTTAATCAGCCCCAGCATTTT | CASSTGTVFNQPQHF
TRBJ1-5 | . | TRBV15 | . | TGTGCCACCAGCAGAGATCGGGCGGGCCGGCAGCCCCAGCATTTT | CATSRDRAGRQPQHF
TRBJ2-5 | . | TRBV7-3 | . | TGTGCCAGCAGCTTATCACAGCAAGAGACCCAGTACTTC | CASSLSQQETQYF
TRBJ2-3 | . | TRBV10-3 | few | TGTGCCACCTTCCAGGGGGGACAGAGCACAGATACGCAGTATTTT | CATFQGGQSTDTQYF